This TCR beta chain derives from a study of cytomegalovirus exposure and HLA in healthy donors. Across the study: Inside one of the first data releases sat about 91 million unique TCRs taken from HLA-typed donors. Findings and caveats of the study: Presence/absence analyses supposed approximately even sequencing depth among donors.

PCR employed 60 Vbeta and 13 Jbeta primers. The protocol was immunoSEQ multiplex PCR, while the TCRdb copy is restricted to in-frame clones and leaves out a portion. The repertoire has about 50,000 clones, 70% to 85% of them found once; the top ten carry approximately 1.4%. V trimming: 4 bases; J trimming: 5 bases; junction bases outside the gene matches: 7. CDR3 length: 15 residues. The germline CDR1 and CDR2 sequences are MDHEN and SYDVKM. Concerning this clone itself: Its target is not known.

The rearrangement links TRBV28 to TRBJ1-2; TRBD1 agrees at 10 bases. This clonotype was obtained from a man aged 25 to 40 in good health and CMV-seronegative. The sequenced sample was PBMCs. CDR3 residues: CASSSGQGLGYGYTF. CDR3 DNA sequence: TGTGCCAGCAGTTCGGGACAGGGGTTGGGTTATGGCTACACCTTC.